Presented here are 20 T cell receptor beta chains from one specimen sequenced in a study of cytomegalovirus exposure and HLA in healthy donors. Researchers ran the PCR with 60 Vbeta and 13 Jbeta primers. Profiling relied on immunoSEQ multiplex PCR, and the TCRdb table lists in-frame clones only, not all of them. Recorded for this sample: 80,000 to 100,000 clones. The sample taken for sequencing was PBMCs. Every receptor here comes from a woman aged 25 to 45 in good health and CMV-seronegative.

V and J are TRBV7-9 and TRBJ2-7; 9 nucleotides align to TRBD1. The ends lost 3 bases at V and 3 bases at J; junction bases unmatched: 6. In germline, CDR1 is SEHNR, CDR2 FQNEAQ (reference sequence). This CDR3 contains 15 residues. CDR3 sequence: CASSLLTGGNYEQYF. Written as DNA, the CDR3 is TGTGCCAGCAGCTTGCTTACAGGGGGCAACTACGAGCAGTACTTC.

The chain recombines TRBV18 with TRBJ2-6, with 7 bases that match TRBD2. The CDR3 loop spans 16 amino acids. CDR1 is KGHSH and CDR2 is LQKENI in the germline V gene. V was clipped by 1 base and J by 2 bases; unmatched bases: 2. CDR3 residues: CASSPLGGTGANVLTF. CDR3 DNA sequence: TGTGCCAGCTCACCACTGGGAGGGACTGGGGCCAACGTCCTGACTTTC.

The chain recombines TRBV28 with TRBJ1-5; the D is unclear. Germline CDR1 is MDHEN and CDR2 is SYDVKM. V lost 3 bases and J lost 0, with 6 bases in between. The CDR3 totals 14 residues. The CDR3 sequence is CASSLRYSNQPQHF. For the CDR3, the DNA is TGTGCCAGCAGTTTGAGGTATAGCAATCAGCCCCAGCATTTT.

This chain uses TRBV2 with TRBJ2-7; TRBD2 matches 14 bases. J was trimmed by 2 bases and V by 7 bases; bases with no gene match: 4. The germline V gene encodes CDR1 SNHLY and CDR2 FYNNEI. The CDR3 contains 15 residues. The chain's CDR3 is CASTEGLAGAYEQYF. The CDR3, as DNA: TGTGCCAGCACCGAGGGACTAGCGGGGGCCTACGAGCAGTACTTC.

The CDR3 here is CASSLSGTGGGKDPRSGNTIYF. CDR3 coding DNA: TGCGCCAGCAGCTTGTCTGGGACAGGGGGCGGAAAGGACCCGCGATCTGGAAACACCATATATTTT. The chain employs TRBV5-1 and TRBJ1-3; TRBD1 agrees at 12 bases. Losses at the gene ends were 1 base for V and 1 base for J; bases not matched to a gene: 18. CDR1 is SGHRS, CDR2 YFSETQ, per germline. This CDR3 comprises 22 residues.

J is TRBJ1-2 and V is TRBV6-6, with 11 bases matching TRBD1. Germline-derived CDR1 and CDR2 are MNHNY and SVGAGI (reference sequence). With 4 bases clipped from V and 3 bases from J, the junction kept 4 bases outside the gene matches. CDR3 size: 15 residues. CDR3 sequence: CASSSPGQGDYGYTF. CDR3 coding DNA: TGTGCCAGCAGTTCTCCGGGACAGGGGGACTATGGCTACACCTTC.

V and J are TRBV27 and TRBJ1-2, with D perhaps matching TRBD1 (6 bases). Trimming removed 6 bases from V and 7 bases from J, with 15 bases in between. In germline, CDR1 is MNHEY, CDR2 SMNVEV (reference sequence). The CDR3 consists of 13 residues. CDR3 nucleotides: TGTGCCAGCAGCCCTAGGGGGGGCACTGGCTACACCTTC. This translates into CASSPRGGTGYTF.

The V and J genes are TRBV29-1 and TRBJ1-1; D gene ambiguous. The CDR3 runs to 13 residues. Germline CDR1 SQVTM, CDR2 ANQGSEA. The germline V and J ends were trimmed by 3 bases and 0 bases, with 8 bases remaining between them. The CDR3 loop is CSVDRSMNTEAFF. The DNA of the CDR3 is TGCAGCGTTGACAGGTCCATGAACACTGAAGCTTTCTTT. Supplemented by reference TRBV29-1 and TRBJ1-1, the full variable domain reads SAVISQKPSRDICQRGTSLTIQCQVDSQVTMMFWYRQQPGQSLTLIATANQGSEATYESGFVIDKFPISRPNLTFSTLTVSNMSPEDSSIYLCSVDRSMNTEAFFGQGTRLTVV.

The chain couples TRBV30 to TRBJ2-2, with TRBD2 as a possible D gene (5 bases). Per germline, CDR1 GTSNPN and CDR2 SVGIG (reference sequence). V was trimmed by 2 bases and J by 12 bases, leaving 13 bases between them. The CDR3 sequence is 12 residues long. In DNA, the CDR3 is TGTGCCTGGAGTTCTGGGCGGGTGAAGCTGTTTTTT. This translates into CAWSSGRVKLFF.

V and J are TRBV2 and TRBJ1-1; 7 nucleotides match TRBD1. The CDR3 has 14 amino acids. The germline gives CDR1 SNHLY, CDR2 FYNNEI. V lost 5 bases and J lost 2; bases outside the gene matches: 5. The CDR3 reads CASSRDRRNTEAFF. In DNA, the CDR3 is TGTGCCAGCAGTAGGGACAGACGTAACACTGAAGCTTTCTTT.

V usage is TRBV6-1 and J usage is TRBJ2-7; no clear D gene. V was cut by 2 bases and J by 6 bases, with 8 bases left in between. This CDR3 has 12 amino acids. The germline gives CDR1 MNHNS, CDR2 SASEGT. The CDR3 DNA is TGTGCCAGCAGTGAATTTCCAATCGAGCAGTACTTC. Translation gives CASSEFPIEQYF.

The rearrangement links TRBV11-2 to TRBJ2-5; 10 nucleotides match TRBD1. The assigned J gene may be wrong: the sequence end matches TRBJ2-7 better. Germline assignment: CDR1 SGHAT and CDR2 FQNNGV. This CDR3 region has 16 residues. The CDR3 nucleotides read TGTGCCAGCAGCTCCACTACGGGGGGGACAGGGGTCGAGCAGTACTTC. Translated: CASSSTTGGTGVEQYF.

The chain links TRBV29-1 to TRBJ2-1; 9 bases agree with TRBD2. Germline trimming cut 7 bases from V and 8 bases from J; bases unmatched to any gene: 12. This CDR3 has 14 residues. CDR1 is SQVTM, CDR2 ANQGSEA, per germline. CDR3 nucleotides: TGCAGCGCCCCTCGGCGGGAGGGCTTGGATGAGCAGTTCTTC. Amino acid sequence: CSAPRREGLDEQFF.

The V call is TRBV4-1, the J call TRBJ1-4; maybe TRBD1 (6 bases). Trimming removed 1 base from V and 3 bases from J, with 12 bases in between. Germline V gives CDR1 MGHRA, CDR2 YSYEKL. This CDR3 has 16 amino acids. The DNA for the CDR3 is TGCGCCAGCAGCCAAGCGGGGGGCTTCGCTAATGAAAAACTGTTTTTT. This translates into CASSQAGGFANEKLFF.

The V gene is TRBV6-1, the J gene TRBJ2-7; 13 positions match TRBD2. CDR1 and CDR2 from the germline V gene are MNHNS and SASEGT. The CDR3 is made up of 13 amino acids. The V and J ends lost 11 bases and 3 bases, in that order; junction bases with no gene match: 4. CDR3 loop: CACRLAGGYEQYF. CDR3 nucleotides: TGTGCCTGTCGACTAGCGGGAGGCTACGAGCAGTACTTC.

This chain connects TRBV6-5 to TRBJ2-7; the D gene is possibly TRBD1 (6 bases). V was trimmed by 6 bases and J by 4 bases, leaving 16 bases between them. Germline lookup yields CDR1 MNHEY and CDR2 SVGAGI. CDR3 length: 14 amino acids. The CDR3 loop is CASSPRDTRYEQYF. DNA of the CDR3: TGTGCCAGCAGCCCGAGGGACACGAGGTACGAGCAGTACTTC.

The chain employs TRBV27 and TRBJ2-2; 7 nucleotides align to TRBD2. V was pared by 6 bases and J by 0 bases, with 7 bases of the junction left unmatched. CDR1 is MNHEY, CDR2 SMNVEV, per germline (reference sequence). This CDR3 spans 16 amino acids. This CDR3 is CASRPLAEANTGELFF. The CDR3 coding sequence is TGTGCCAGCAGACCCCTAGCGGAGGCGAACACCGGGGAGCTGTTTTTT.

The V gene is TRBV5-1, the J gene TRBJ2-7; 11 nucleotides align to TRBD2. In germline, CDR1 is SGHRS, CDR2 YFSETQ. The trim removed 3 bases at V and 1 base at J, leaving 9 bases unmatched. This CDR3 comprises 17 residues. The CDR3 here is CASSYTTGTSGSYEQYF. Written as DNA, the CDR3 is TGCGCCAGCAGCTATACCACCGGGACTAGCGGTTCCTACGAGCAGTACTTC.

The chain employs TRBV28 and TRBJ2-5; TRBD2 agrees at 7 bases. The CDR3 runs to 14 residues. Germline lookup yields CDR1 MDHEN and CDR2 SYDVKM. The V gene end was trimmed by 5 bases and the J gene end by 4 bases; junction bases not matched to a gene: 7. CDR3 region: CASSPGTKAETQYF. The CDR3 DNA sequence: TGTGCCAGCAGTCCAGGGACTAAGGCAGAGACCCAGTACTTC. Supplemented by reference TRBV28 and TRBJ2-5, the full variable domain reads DVKVTQSSRYLVKRTGEKVFLECVQDMDHENMFWYRQDPGLGLRLIYFSYDVKMKEKGDIPEGYSVSREKKERFSLILESASTNQTSMYLCASSPGTKAETQYFGPGTRLLVL.

This chain joins TRBV5-8 and TRBJ2-1; D is uncertain. CDR3 length: 16 residues. V lost 0 bases, J lost 9 bases, and 19 bases lay in between. Germline CDR1 SGHTS, CDR2 YDEGEE. The CDR3 DNA follows: TGTGCCAGCAGCTTGGCCTCGGCCCACAGAGTTGGTGAGCAGTTCTTC. As protein: CASSLASAHRVGEQFF.